This T cell receptor beta chain was sequenced in a study of T cells in women clearing cervical HPV infection (dated by TCRdb to 2016 to 2019). In the study overall: The cases were 25 women with histologically confirmed HPV16-related CIN3 or worse, and 2 of these cases were invasive cancers. Controls were around 24 women whose single incident HPV16 infection cleared within 12 months without precancer or cancer developing. Blood from cases was collected at the visit at which the lesion was first identified, whereas blood from controls was collected once infection was no longer detected. Among cases, blood sampling occurred a median of about 160 days after lesion detection, with an interquartile range of about 85 to 210 days. Since only a few of the women had HLA typing available, the possibility that HLA type was acting as a confounder could not be ruled out. The exploratory proof-of-principle case-control study was nested within the Guanacaste HPV Natural History Study in Costa Rica and compared TCR repertoires across cervical HPV16 outcomes. Cases and controls were matched on year of sample collection and on age within five years. Median age was approximately 30 years in cases versus around 40 in controls, and baseline characteristics did not differ significantly. In the parent cohort, some 10,000 women aged 18 or older were enrolled in Guanacaste, Costa Rica, during about 1993 to 1994 and were followed for more than 6 years. Quality controls consisted of five blinded duplicates per group, for a total of 60 or so samples made up of 50 participants and around 10 replicates.

Paper-wide results and their limitations: Because of the cross-sectional design, the study could not determine whether the associations came before infection or resulted from infection, and neither effector/memory subsets nor HPV-specific T cells were isolated. Random forest classifiers combining richness and V gene abundances distinguished cases from controls with an estimated AUC of roughly 0.8. Because the number of T cells per sample was unknown, the richness differences could reflect varying T-cell content rather than repertoire biology. CIN3+ cases had significantly higher TCR repertoire richness than controls across sequencing depths, but evenness did not differ between the groups.

Every participant had a single incident cervical HPV16 infection, and women with prevalent HPV16 infections were excluded. Cervical HPV DNA was detected with MY09/MY11 PCR, and genotyping was done by dot-blot hybridization. Less than 19 mL of heparinized blood was centrifuged, after which the buffy coat was aliquoted, frozen at -30 degrees C, and then stored at -80 degrees C. Genomic DNA was extracted from buffy coat specimens using QIAGEN kits. In the case of this clone: No cognate antigen has been identified for it.

The immunoSEQ assay used multiplex PCR to amplify TCR beta CDR3 regions from an average of roughly 1.2 ug of genomic DNA per sample. Primer bias was corrected in the assay by using a complete synthetic TCR repertoire to establish an amplification baseline. The amplicons were sequenced on the Illumina platform. Per the original workflow: Sequences were error-corrected by clustering with frequency ratios and a modified nearest-neighbor algorithm and were then analyzed in the immunoSEQ Analyzer with IMGT gene definitions. TCR richness and evenness were averaged over 20 rarefaction repeats at each rarefaction depth, excluding samples with fewer sequences than the depth. Wilcoxon rank sum tests with FDR correction were used to compare relative abundances of V, D and J genes between the groups. For the blinded duplicates, the intraclass correlation was 90% to 97% for TCR richness and averaged about 76% across some 66 gene segments. In its TCRdb copy, this immuneACCESS table keeps in-frame sequences only and misses some clones. Where compared with another copy, unresolved V genes explain less than half of these, and the others have no known cause. V, J and clone size are those of that table, while D and trimming were read from the DNA. The sample's records list about 36,000 clones. About 1.7% of the sample is held by the ten biggest clonotypes.

This TCR was recovered from a woman aged 18 to 75 with a cervical HPV16 infection that either progressed to CIN3+ or cleared (not recorded which). Sequencing input: blood buffy coat.

The CDR3 region reads CSATADLTTGLAYNEQFF. The covered CDR3 bases are TGCAGTGCTACGGCCGACCTCACGACAGGGCTTGCATACAATGAG. The sequence is built from TRBV20-1 and TRBJ2-1; the junction holds 7 bases that match TRBD1. The sequenced fragment ends 3 residues before the CDR3 boundary, so the rest is inferred from the germline J gene. Spanning cysteine to phenylalanine, the CDR3 consists of 18 amino acids. The DNA has 45 bases, all within the CDR3, and is read from base 1. V trim: 4 bases; J trim: 4 bases; unmatched bases: 19. As encoded in the germline V gene (reference sequence), CDR1 is DFQATT while CDR2 is SNEGSKA.